This T cell receptor (beta chain) is drawn from a study of post-analysis software for immune sequencing data. cDNA libraries of TCR beta carried unique molecular identifiers. The authors obtained some 500,000 cDNA molecules from approximately 0.95 to 9.8 million T cells. TCRdb itself ran the PCR reads through MiXCR, one entry per CDR3 protein. This sample has approximately 770,000 distinct CDR3 sequences; just over 45% occur once, and the top ten carry 4.9%. This clonotype turned up a few times. Sequencing was done on a sample of blood. The receptor comes from a girl aged 10 to 17 with multiple sclerosis.

The CDR3 DNA reads as TGCAGCGCCTGGACTAGCTGGAATGAGCAGTTCTTC. Amino acids: CSAWTSWNEQFF. The V gene is TRBV29-1, the J gene TRBJ2-1; 8 positions agree with TRBD2. After removal of 7 bases from V and 7 bases from J, the junction contained 6 bases not matched to a gene. Germline CDR1 SQVTM, CDR2 ANQGSEA. The CDR3 is made up of 12 amino acids.